The sequence of this T cell receptor beta chain was determined in a study of blood T cell repertoires in COVID-19. Turning to the study itself: The cDNA or gDNA used as material had been derived from T cells, B-cell-depleted T cells, or PBMCs.

Germline V gene data show CDR1 as LNHDA and CDR2 as SQIVND (reference sequence). The V segment lost 9 bases and the J segment 7 bases; nucleotides outside the gene matches: 14. This CDR3 is built from 15 residues. The sample holds one count of this clone. In the original processing: Reference gene primer amplification yielded estimated nucleated cell counts. Sequenced by immunoSEQ multiplex PCR; TCRdb stores in-frame clones only, minus some. Clone size and the V and J calls come from that table; the DNA yielded D and trimming. The sample records roughly 120,000 clones, nearly 80% being singletons. The V gene is TRBV19, the J gene TRBJ2-1; 8 bases match TRBD2. The clonotype was recovered from a woman of 80 years or more with active or convalescent COVID-19. The specimen was peripheral blood. DNA for the CDR3: TGTGCCAGCAAGCCCGTAGCGGGAAGTGAGAATGAGCAGTTCTTC. Translation gives CASKPVAGSENEQFF.